These T cell receptor beta chains were read from a single sample in a study of sequential checkpoint blockade in melanoma. The repertoire was sequenced with immunoSEQ multiplex PCR; TCRdb's copy has only in-frame clones and lacks some. The table has roughly 5,000 clones, approximately 19% seen once; the top ten hold roughly 20%. Source: tumor tissue (inferred from file names), taken from a patient given nivolumab and ipilimumab in sequence. The receptors stem from a human donor with melanoma. Each CDR3 is given with its conserved first and last residue. A D gene is named only where the DNA matches it firmly. Size is stated for part of the rows, as once, few or many counts, or as a class when the clone is expanded.

V gene: TRBV9
D gene: .
clone size: few
J gene: TRBJ1-3
CDR3 DNA: TGTGCCAGCAGTCCGGGAGCCTCTGGAAACACCATATATTTT
CDR3 protein: CASSPGASGNTIYF

V gene: TRBV2
D gene: .
clone size: .
J gene: TRBJ1-3
CDR3 DNA: TGTGCCAGCAGCGGAGCAGGGTTAGGAAACACCATATATTTT
CDR3 protein: CASSGAGLGNTIYF

V gene: TRBV18
D gene: .
clone size: .
J gene: TRBJ1-2
CDR3 DNA: TGTGCCAGCTCACCACTCTGGCAGGGGCATGGCTACACCTTC
CDR3 protein: CASSPLWQGHGYTF

V gene: TRBV6-8
D gene: .
clone size: large
J gene: TRBJ2-5
CDR3 DNA: TGTGCCAGCAGTTACTCGAAACAAGAACCCCAAGAGACCCAGTACTTC
CDR3 protein: CASSYSKQEPQETQYF

V gene: TRBV9
D gene: .
clone size: .
J gene: TRBJ2-1
CDR3 DNA: TGTGCCAGCAATTGGGGCGGAACGGTCGATAGGGATGAGCAGTTCTTC
CDR3 protein: CASNWGGTVDRDEQFF

V gene: TRBV15
D gene: .
clone size: few
J gene: TRBJ1-1
CDR3 DNA: TGTGCCACCAGCAGAGATCTATCGGAGGGAGAGCTTGAAGCTTTCTTT
CDR3 protein: CATSRDLSEGELEAFF

V gene: TRBV11-3
D gene: TRBD1
clone size: many
J gene: TRBJ1-2
CDR3 DNA: TGTGCCAGCAGCTCCCGGACAGGGGGCTCTAACTATGGCTACACCTTC
CDR3 protein: CASSSRTGGSNYGYTF

V gene: TRBV6-8
D gene: .
clone size: .
J gene: TRBJ1-1
CDR3 DNA: TGTGCCAGCAGTTACTCGGTAGGGGGGAACACTGAAGCTTTCTTT
CDR3 protein: CASSYSVGGNTEAFF

V gene: TRBV6-8
D gene: .
clone size: many
J gene: TRBJ1-2
CDR3 DNA: TGTGCCAGCAGCCCCGACAGTTACTATGGCTACACCTTC
CDR3 protein: CASSPDSYYGYTF

V gene: TRBV6-8
D gene: TRBD1
clone size: .
J gene: TRBJ1-2
CDR3 DNA: TGTGCCAGCAGTTACCAGGGGGGCGGCTACACCTTC
CDR3 protein: CASSYQGGGYTF

V gene: TRBV30
D gene: TRBD1
clone size: .
J gene: TRBJ1-2
CDR3 DNA: TGTGCCTGGAGTGTCGACCATACCAGGGGGAATGGCTACACCTTC
CDR3 protein: CAWSVDHTRGNGYTF

V gene: TRBV11-3
D gene: .
clone size: .
J gene: TRBJ1-5
CDR3 DNA: TGTGCCAGCAGCTCGACGACAGCGGGGAATCAGCCCCAGCATTTT
CDR3 protein: CASSSTTAGNQPQHF

V gene: TRBV6-8
D gene: TRBD1
clone size: .
J gene: TRBJ1-1
CDR3 DNA: TGTGCCAGCAGTTGGGGACAGGGGGGTGGTGAAGCTTTCTTT
CDR3 protein: CASSWGQGGGEAFF

V gene: TRBV5-1
D gene: .
clone size: .
J gene: TRBJ2-7
CDR3 DNA: TGCGCCAGCAGCTTGGACACGGGCTACGAGTACCCGTACTTC
CDR3 protein: CASSLDTGYEYPYF

V gene: TRBV6-8
D gene: .
clone size: .
J gene: TRBJ1-1
CDR3 DNA: TGTGCCAGCAGTTACGGCGGGACATTTGAAGCTTTCTTT
CDR3 protein: CASSYGGTFEAFF

V gene: TRBV28
D gene: .
clone size: medium-sized
J gene: TRBJ2-7
CDR3 DNA: TGTGCCAGCAGCCCCAGCGGGACAGCCTACGAGCAGTACTTC
CDR3 protein: CASSPSGTAYEQYF

V gene: TRBV1
D gene: .
clone size: many
J gene: TRBJ2-1
CDR3 DNA: TGCGCCAGCAGCCAAGACGGACAGGGGGCCTACAATGAGCAGTTCTTC
CDR3 protein: CASSQDGQGAYNEQFF

V gene: TRBV11-3
D gene: .
clone size: medium-sized
J gene: TRBJ1-6
CDR3 DNA: TGTGCCAGCAGCTTACTGGGGACGGATTCACCCCTCCACTTT
CDR3 protein: CASSLLGTDSPLHF

V gene: TRBV6-8
D gene: TRBD1
clone size: .
J gene: TRBJ1-5
CDR3 DNA: TGTGCCATCTCTGAGGGGCAGGGGGCTCATCAGCCCCAGCATTTT
CDR3 protein: CAISEGQGAHQPQHF

V gene: TRBV15
D gene: .
clone size: .
J gene: TRBJ1-2
CDR3 DNA: TGTGCCACCAGCCAGGGAGGGCAGGAAGTCAACTATGGCTACACCTTC
CDR3 protein: CATSQGGQEVNYGYTF

V gene: TRBV11-3
D gene: .
clone size: medium-sized
J gene: TRBJ2-7
CDR3 DNA: TGTGCCAGCAGCCCCGAGAAGGCCCGATATGCAGGGCCGTACGAGCAGTACTTC
CDR3 protein: CASSPEKARYAGPYEQYF

V gene: TRBV5-1
D gene: TRBD1
clone size: .
J gene: TRBJ1-1
CDR3 DNA: TGCGCCAGCAGCACTCAGGGGGACGGCACTGAAGCTTTCTTT
CDR3 protein: CASSTQGDGTEAFF

V gene: TRBV6-8
D gene: TRBD2
clone size: many
J gene: TRBJ2-2
CDR3 DNA: TGTGCCAGCACCCACAGCGGGGGGGCCGTAGGGGAGCTGTTTTTT
CDR3 protein: CASTHSGGAVGELFF